This record looks at one T cell receptor beta chain sequence and its context. Its binding antigen is unknown. Nothing much larger sits one base from this clone, and base qualities are not available. From the cysteine through the phenylalanine, the CDR3 covers 14 amino acids. CDR3 DNA only is kept here, 42 bases in frame from base 1. CDR1 and CDR2 are read off the germline V gene as SGHTA and FQGNSA. The V and J ends are trimmed by 5 bases and 8 bases, leaving 16 bases between them. This entry is derived from a study of OX40 agonist ivuxolimab in advanced cancers. As for the study more broadly: Ivuxolimab, which targeted the costimulatory receptor OX40 (CD134), was an agonistic, fully human IgG2 monoclonal antibody. The dose-escalation cohort was about 87% male with a mean age of roughly 60 years, ranging from roughly 23 to 90. Among the approximately 50 dose-escalation patients, around 19 had hepatocellular carcinoma, roughly 15 melanoma, 9 renal cell carcinoma and 9 head and neck cancer. Intravenous ivuxolimab was administered to patients every 2 weeks at six dose levels: 0.01, 0.1, 0.3, 1.5, 3 and 10 mg/kg. The paper reports the monotherapy dose-escalation portion (N = 52 patients) of the phase I ivuxolimab trial. The purpose of peripheral TCRbeta sequencing was to test whether ivuxolimab changed TCR sequence diversity and led to clonal T-cell expansion. Three dose-escalation patients achieved partial responses, one with hepatocellular carcinoma and two with cutaneous melanoma. Patients were allowed to have had prior anti-PD-1, anti-PD-L1 or anti-CTLA-4 therapy, and approximately 40% of the dose-escalation patients had been treated with checkpoint inhibitors. Beyond this particular receptor, the publication reports: At doses of 0.1 to 3.0 mg/kg, clonal expansion of both CD4+ and CD8+ blood T cells was observed from baseline to week 6. On average, CD8+ T cells showed more expanded clones than CD4+ T cells after ivuxolimab. Low levels of normalized T-cell clonal expansion were also shown by some nonresponding patients. Which antigens the clonally expanded peripheral T cells were specific for was not determined. In the 0.1-3.0 mg/kg groups, partial responders were among the patients with the lowest normalized peripheral clonal expansion, particularly in CD8+ T cells.

Genomic DNA was extracted from sorted cells for sequencing of the TCRbeta CDR3 region. The immunoSEQ Assay was used to sequence the TCRbeta CDR3 regions. TCRdb mirrors the immuneACCESS table, restricted to in-frame sequences. Some clones are absent from its copies; in checked studies, under half trace to an unresolved V gene, and the reason for the others is unknown. The sample contains roughly 17,000 clones, approximately 76% of them found a single time. The top ten constitute 35% to 50% of the sample. The trial excluded patients who had a history of autoimmune disease or who were on systemic immunosuppression. Peripheral blood for TCR sequencing was drawn from every dose cohort at baseline, at cycle 4 day 1 and at cycle 7 day 1. The samples were taken from a phase I, first-in-human, multicenter, open-label dose-escalation trial of ivuxolimab. Adults with locally advanced or metastatic head and neck squamous cell, hepatocellular, melanoma or renal cell carcinoma were enrolled in the trial. Before TCR sequencing, CD4+ and CD8+ T cells were separately sorted from peripheral blood.

The chain joins TRBV7-2 to TRBJ1-3; TRBD1 is perhaps the D gene, given 5 matching bases. The receptor comes from an adult with an advanced solid tumor such as melanoma, head and neck, liver or kidney cancer. Sequencing used CD4+ or CD8+ T cells sorted from blood, obtained in a trial of the OX40 agonist ivuxolimab. The CDR3 protein sequence reads: CASSKTVSRDTIYF. The DNA sequence is TGTGCCAGCAGCAAGACAGTATCGAGGGACACCATATATTTT. Here the CDR3 is joined to the reference TRBV7-2 and TRBJ1-3 genes, and the full variable domain is: GAGVSQSPSNKVTEKGKDVELRCDPISGHTALYWYRQSLGQGLEFLIYFQGNSAPDKSGLPSDRFSAERTGGSVSTLTIQRTQQEDSAVYLCASSKTVSRDTIYFGEGSWLTVV.